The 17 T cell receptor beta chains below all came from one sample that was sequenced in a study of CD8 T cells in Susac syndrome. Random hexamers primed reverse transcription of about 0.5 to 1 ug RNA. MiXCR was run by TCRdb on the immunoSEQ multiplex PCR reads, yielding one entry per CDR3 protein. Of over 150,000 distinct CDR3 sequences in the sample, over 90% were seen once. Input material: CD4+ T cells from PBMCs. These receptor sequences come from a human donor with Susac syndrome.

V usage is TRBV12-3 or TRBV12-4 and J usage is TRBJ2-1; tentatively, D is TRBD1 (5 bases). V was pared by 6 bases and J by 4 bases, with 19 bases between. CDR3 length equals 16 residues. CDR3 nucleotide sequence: TGTGCCAGCAGCCCAAAGGACGGACACTTTTACAATGAGCAGTTCTTC. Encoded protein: CASSPKDGHFYNEQFF.

The CDR3 sequence is CSVELGVGDTQYF. In DNA form, the CDR3 reads TGCAGCGTTGAATTGGGAGTCGGTGATACGCAGTATTTT. The V gene is TRBV29-1, the J gene TRBJ2-3; weak D call: TRBD2 (5 bases). V was cut by 2 bases and J by 6 bases, with 12 bases left in between. CDR1 SQVTM and CDR2 ANQGSEA come from the germline V gene. The CDR3 has 13 residues.

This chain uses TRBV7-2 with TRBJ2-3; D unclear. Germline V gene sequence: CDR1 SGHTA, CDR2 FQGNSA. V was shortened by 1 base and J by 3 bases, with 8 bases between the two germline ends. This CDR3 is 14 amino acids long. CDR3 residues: CASSLGYVTDTQYF. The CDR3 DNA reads TGTGCCAGCAGCTTAGGGTATGTTACAGATACGCAGTATTTT.

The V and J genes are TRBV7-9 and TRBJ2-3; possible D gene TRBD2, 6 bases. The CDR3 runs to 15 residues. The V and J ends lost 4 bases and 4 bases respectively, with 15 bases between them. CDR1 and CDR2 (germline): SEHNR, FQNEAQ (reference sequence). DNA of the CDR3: TGTGCCAGCAGCTGGGGGGACCGGCGGGCAGATACGCAGTATTTT. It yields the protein CASSWGDRRADTQYF.

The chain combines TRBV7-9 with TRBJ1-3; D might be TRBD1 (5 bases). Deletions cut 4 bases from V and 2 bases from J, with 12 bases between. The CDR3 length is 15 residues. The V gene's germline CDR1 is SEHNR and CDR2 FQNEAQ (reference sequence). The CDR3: CASSSPGTTGNTIYF. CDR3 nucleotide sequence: TGTGCCAGCAGCTCCCCCGGGACTACTGGAAACACCATATATTTT. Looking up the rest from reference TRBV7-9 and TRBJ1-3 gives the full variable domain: DTGVSQNPRHKITKRGQNVTFRCDPISEHNRLYWYRQTLGQGPEFLTYFQNEAQLEKSRLLSDRFSAERPKGSFSTLEIQRTEQGDSAMYLCASSSPGTTGNTIYFGEGSWLTVV.

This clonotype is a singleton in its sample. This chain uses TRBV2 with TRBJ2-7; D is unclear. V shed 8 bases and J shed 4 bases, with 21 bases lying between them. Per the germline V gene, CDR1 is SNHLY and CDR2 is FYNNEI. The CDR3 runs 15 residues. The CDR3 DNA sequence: TGTGCCAGCCTGGAAACGAGGATAGCATATTACGAGCAGTACTTC. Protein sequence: CASLETRIAYYEQYF. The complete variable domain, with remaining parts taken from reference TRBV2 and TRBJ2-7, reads EPEVTQTPSHQVTQMGQEVILRCVPISNHLYFYWYRQILGQKVEFLVSFYNNEISEKSEIFDDQFSVERPDGSNFTLKIRSTKLEDSAMYFCASLETRIAYYEQYFGPGTRLTVT.

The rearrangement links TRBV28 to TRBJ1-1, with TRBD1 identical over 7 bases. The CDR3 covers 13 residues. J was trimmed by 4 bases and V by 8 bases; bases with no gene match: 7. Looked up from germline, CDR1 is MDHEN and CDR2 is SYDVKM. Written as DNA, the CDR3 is TGTGCCAGCGGGGACAGTCCGGGCACTGAAGCTTTCTTT. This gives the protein CASGDSPGTEAFF.

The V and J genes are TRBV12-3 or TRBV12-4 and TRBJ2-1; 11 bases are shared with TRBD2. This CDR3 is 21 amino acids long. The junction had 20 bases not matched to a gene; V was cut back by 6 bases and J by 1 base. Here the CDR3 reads CASSPRTSGSLLGRSYNEQFF. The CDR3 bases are TGTGCCAGCAGCCCTCGCACTAGCGGGAGTCTTTTGGGAAGATCCTACAATGAGCAGTTCTTC.

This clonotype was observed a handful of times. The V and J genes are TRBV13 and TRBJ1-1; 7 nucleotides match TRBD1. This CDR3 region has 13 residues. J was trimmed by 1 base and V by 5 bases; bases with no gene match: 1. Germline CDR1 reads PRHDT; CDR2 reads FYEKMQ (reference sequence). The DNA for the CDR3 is TGTGCCAGCAGCCGGGACAGGAACACTGAAGCTTTCTTT. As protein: CASSRDRNTEAFF.

The CDR3 protein is CAISEARTYEQYF. CDR3 DNA sequence: TGTGCCATCAGTGAGGCAAGAACCTACGAGCAGTACTTC. The V call is TRBV10-3, the J call TRBJ2-7; D call uncertain. CDR3 size: 13 residues. The germline V gene encodes CDR1 ENHRY and CDR2 SYGVKD. Trimming left V 2 bases short and J 2 bases short, with 7 bases between.

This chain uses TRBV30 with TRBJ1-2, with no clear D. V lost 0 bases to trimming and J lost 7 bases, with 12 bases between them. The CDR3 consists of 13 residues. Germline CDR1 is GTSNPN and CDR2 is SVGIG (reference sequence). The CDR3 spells CAWSVTPRLGYTF. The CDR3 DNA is TGTGCCTGGAGTGTAACTCCTAGGCTTGGCTACACCTTC.

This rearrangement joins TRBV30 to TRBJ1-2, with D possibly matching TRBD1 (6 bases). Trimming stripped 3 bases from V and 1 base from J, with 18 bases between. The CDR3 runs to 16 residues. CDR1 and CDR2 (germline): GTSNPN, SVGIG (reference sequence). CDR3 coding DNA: TGTGCCTGGAGCCGGACAGATACCCAAATTAACTATGGCTACACCTTC. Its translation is CAWSRTDTQINYGYTF. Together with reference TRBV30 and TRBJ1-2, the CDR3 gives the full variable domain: SQTIHQWPATLVQPVGSPLSLECTVEGTSNPNLYWYRQAAGRGLQLLFYSVGIGQISSEVPQNLSASRPQDRQFILSSKKLLLSDSGFYLCAWSRTDTQINYGYTFGSGTRLTVV.

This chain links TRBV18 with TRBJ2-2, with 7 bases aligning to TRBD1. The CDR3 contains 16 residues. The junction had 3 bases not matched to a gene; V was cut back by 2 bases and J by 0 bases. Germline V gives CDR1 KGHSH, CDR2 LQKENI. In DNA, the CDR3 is TGTGCCAGCTCACCATCGCAGGGGGCGAACACCGGGGAGCTGTTTTTT. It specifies CASSPSQGANTGELFF. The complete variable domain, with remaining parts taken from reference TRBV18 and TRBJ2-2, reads NAGVMQNPRHLVRRRGQEARLRCSPMKGHSHVYWYRQLPEEGLKFMVYLQKENIIDESGMPKERFSAEFPKEGPSILRIQQVVRGDSAAYFCASSPSQGANTGELFFGEGSRLTVL.

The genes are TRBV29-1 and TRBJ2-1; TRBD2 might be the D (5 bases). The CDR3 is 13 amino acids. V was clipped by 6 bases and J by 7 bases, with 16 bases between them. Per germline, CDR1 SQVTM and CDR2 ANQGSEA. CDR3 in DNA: TGCAGCGTGCTTAAACTTAGGGAGAATGAGCAGTTCTTC. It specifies CSVLKLRENEQFF.

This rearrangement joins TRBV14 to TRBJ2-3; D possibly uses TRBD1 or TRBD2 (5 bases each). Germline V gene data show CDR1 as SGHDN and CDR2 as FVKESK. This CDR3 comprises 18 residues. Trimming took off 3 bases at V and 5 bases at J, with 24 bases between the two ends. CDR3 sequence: CASSHLGAGTGILDTQYF. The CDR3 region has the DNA TGTGCCAGCAGCCATCTTGGGGCCGGGACCGGGATTTTAGATACGCAGTATTTT.

The CDR3 nucleotides read TGTGCCAGCAGTTCCTTGGACCTTAATGAAAAACTGTTTTTT. Its translation: CASSSLDLNEKLFF. This chain connects TRBV27 to TRBJ1-4; D gene unclear. There are 14 residues in the CDR3. V was cut by 4 bases and J by 4 bases, with 10 bases left in between. Germline-derived CDR1 and CDR2 are MNHEY and SMNVEV (reference sequence).

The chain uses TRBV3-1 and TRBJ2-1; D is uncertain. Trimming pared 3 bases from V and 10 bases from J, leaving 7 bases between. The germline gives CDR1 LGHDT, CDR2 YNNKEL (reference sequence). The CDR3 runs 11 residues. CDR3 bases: TGTGCCAGCAGCCAGTCGGCGGAGCAGTTCTTC. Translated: CASSQSAEQFF.